What follows is one T cell receptor beta chain and its context. This specimen belongs to a study of beta chain features in type 1 diabetes. The sequenced template was cDNA made from the entire isolated RNA. Assay: immunoSEQ multiplex PCR; the TCRdb copy retains only in-frame clones and omits some. This sample carries almost 250,000 clones, 13% to 15% of them seen once, and the ten largest clones take roughly 0.024%. There are 16 residues in the CDR3. Germline-derived CDR1 and CDR2 are SGHTA and FQGNSA. Trimming at V came to 3 bases and at J to 7 bases, leaving 12 bases not matched to a gene. J is TRBJ2-1 and V is TRBV7-2, with 7 bases identical to TRBD1. Sequencing was performed on naive CD4+ T cells from blood. The TCR originated in a woman aged 40 to 55 in good health. DNA for the CDR3: TGTGCCAGCAGCTTTTATCGGGGACAGCCTAGGAATGAGCAGTTCTTC. This encodes CASSFYRGQPRNEQFF.